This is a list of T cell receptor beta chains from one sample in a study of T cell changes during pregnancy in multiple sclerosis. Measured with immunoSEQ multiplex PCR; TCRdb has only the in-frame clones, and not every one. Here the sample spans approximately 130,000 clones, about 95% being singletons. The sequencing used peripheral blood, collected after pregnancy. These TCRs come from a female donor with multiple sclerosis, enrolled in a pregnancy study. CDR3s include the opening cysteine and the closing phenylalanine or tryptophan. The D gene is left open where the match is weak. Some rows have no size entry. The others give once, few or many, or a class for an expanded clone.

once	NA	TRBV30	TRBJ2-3	CAWSVPLAHTDTQYF	TGTGCCTGGAGTGTACCATTGGCTCACACAGATACGCAGTATTTT
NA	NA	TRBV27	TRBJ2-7	CASSPILIGEEQYF	TGTGCCAGCAGTCCGATTCTGATTGGGGAGGAGCAGTACTTC
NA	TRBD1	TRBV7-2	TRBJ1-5	CASSLNRGHQPQHF	TGTGCCAGCAGCTTGAACAGGGGCCATCAGCCCCAGCATTTT
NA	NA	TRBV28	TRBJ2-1	CASLHRSSYNEQFF	TGTGCCAGCTTACATAGGAGCTCCTACAATGAGCAGTTCTTC
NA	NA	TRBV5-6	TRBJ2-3	CASSLVRGGPDTQYF	TGTGCCAGCAGCTTGGTTCGGGGTGGCCCAGATACGCAGTATTTT
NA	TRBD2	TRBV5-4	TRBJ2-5	CASSQTPGLAGVETQYF	TGTGCCAGCAGCCAGACGCCGGGACTAGCGGGAGTAGAGACCCAGTACTTC
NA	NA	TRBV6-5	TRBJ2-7	CASRRTVAEQYF	TGTGCCAGCAGGAGGACAGTTGCCGAGCAGTACTTC
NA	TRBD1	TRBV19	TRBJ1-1	CATGQGRTEAFF	TGTGCCACAGGACAGGGACGGACTGAAGCTTTCTTT
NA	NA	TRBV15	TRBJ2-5	CATSRGEAGRLQETQYF	TGTGCCACCAGCAGGGGGGAGGCGGGACGCTTACAAGAGACCCAGTACTTC
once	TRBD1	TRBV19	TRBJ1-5	CARPGTGPFGPQHF	TGTGCTCGACCCGGGACAGGGCCCTTTGGGCCCCAGCATTTT
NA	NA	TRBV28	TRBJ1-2	CASSLSPAESYGYTF	TGTGCCAGCAGTTTATCCCCGGCGGAGAGCTATGGCTACACCTTC
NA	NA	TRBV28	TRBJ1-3	CASSFFSSRNTIYF	TGTGCCAGCAGTTTTTTTAGTTCCAGAAACACCATATATTTT
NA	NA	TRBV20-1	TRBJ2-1	CSGDFNNEQFF	TGCAGTGGGGACTTTAACAATGAGCAGTTCTTC
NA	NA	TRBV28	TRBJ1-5	CASSFAPFRDPDQPQHF	TGTGCCAGCAGTTTCGCCCCGTTCAGGGATCCCGATCAGCCCCAGCATTTT
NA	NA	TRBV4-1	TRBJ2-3	CASSQEEGTDTQYF	TGCGCCAGCAGCCAAGAAGAGGGCACAGATACGCAGTATTTT
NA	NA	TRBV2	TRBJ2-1	CASSPEKIYYNEQFF	TGTGCCAGCAGTCCGGAGAAGATATACTACAATGAGCAGTTCTTC
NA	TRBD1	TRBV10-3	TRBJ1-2	CAISEPGGGSYTF	TGTGCCATCAGTGAGCCAGGGGGCGGAAGCTACACCTTC
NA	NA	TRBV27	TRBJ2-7	CASSKSSASYEQYF	TGTGCCAGCAGTAAATCTAGCGCATCCTACGAGCAGTACTTC
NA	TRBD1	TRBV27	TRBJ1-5	CASSYGTGGGQPQHF	TGTGCCAGCAGTTACGGGACAGGGGGCGGTCAGCCCCAGCATTTT
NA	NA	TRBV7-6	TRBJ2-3	CASSLGASGGTDTQYF	TGTGCCAGCAGCTTAGGGGCAAGCGGAGGCACAGATACGCAGTATTTT
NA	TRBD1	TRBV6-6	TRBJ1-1	CAGQGQGNTEAFF	TGTGCCGGCCAGGGACAGGGGAACACTGAAGCTTTCTTT
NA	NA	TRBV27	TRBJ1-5	CASSFSGVGQPQHF	TGTGCCAGCAGTTTTTCAGGGGTCGGTCAGCCCCAGCATTTT
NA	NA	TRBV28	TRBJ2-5	CASSFLNIGTEETQYF	TGTGCCAGCAGTTTCCTCAATATCGGAACAGAAGAGACCCAGTACTTC
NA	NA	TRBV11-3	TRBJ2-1	CASSLYSQSPYNEQFF	TGTGCCAGCAGCTTATACAGCCAGAGTCCCTACAATGAGCAGTTCTTC
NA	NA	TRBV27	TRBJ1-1	CASSLDLRGTEAFF	TGTGCCAGCAGTTTAGACTTACGGGGAACTGAAGCTTTCTTT
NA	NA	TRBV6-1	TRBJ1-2	CASSGSGNYGYTF	TGTGCCAGCAGTGGGTCAGGGAACTATGGCTACACCTTC
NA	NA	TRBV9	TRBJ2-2	CASSVATATGELFF	TGTGCCAGCAGCGTAGCTACTGCCACCGGGGAGCTGTTTTTT
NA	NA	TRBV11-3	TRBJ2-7	CASSLDLGGPSYEQYF	TGTGCCAGCAGCTTAGATCTAGGAGGGCCTTCCTACGAGCAGTACTTC
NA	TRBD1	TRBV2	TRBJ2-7	CASSAGTGTDEQYF	TGTGCCAGCAGTGCCGGGACAGGGACTGACGAGCAGTACTTC
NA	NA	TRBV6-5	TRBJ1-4	CASSYQEDGEKLFF	TGTGCCAGCAGTTATCAGGAGGACGGTGAAAAACTGTTTTTT
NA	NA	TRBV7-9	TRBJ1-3	CASSWQRDRQNSGNTIYF	TGTGCCAGCAGCTGGCAACGAGACCGACAGAACTCTGGAAACACCATATATTTT
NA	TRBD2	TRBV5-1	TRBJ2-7	CASSSRWNPSGSFYEQYF	TGCGCCAGCAGCTCGAGGTGGAATCCTAGCGGGAGTTTCTACGAGCAGTACTTC
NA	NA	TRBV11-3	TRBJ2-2	CASSQEGVGGGELFF	TGTGCCAGCAGTCAAGAGGGGGTCGGTGGCGGGGAGCTGTTTTTT
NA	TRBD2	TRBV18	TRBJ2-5	CASSPLVPSGSETQYF	TGTGCCAGCTCACCCCTAGTTCCCAGCGGGAGTGAGACCCAGTACTTC
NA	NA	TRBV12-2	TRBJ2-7	CASRRGRAVSYEQYF	TGTGCAAGTCGACGCGGGAGGGCCGTTTCCTACGAGCAGTACTTC
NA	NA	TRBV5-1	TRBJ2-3	CASSLNPERVMSTDTQYF	TGCGCCAGCAGCTTGAACCCTGAGCGGGTCATGAGCACAGATACGCAGTATTTT
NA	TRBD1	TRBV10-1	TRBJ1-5	CASSESEGQVYSNQPQHF	TGCGCCAGCAGTGAGTCGGAGGGACAGGTCTATAGCAATCAGCCCCAGCATTTT
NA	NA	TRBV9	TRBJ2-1	CASSGEVGGEQFF	TGTGCCAGCAGCGGGGAGGTTGGAGGTGAGCAGTTCTTC
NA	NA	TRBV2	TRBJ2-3	CASSDRLAKATDTQYF	TGTGCCAGCAGTGATCGCCTAGCGAAGGCCACAGATACGCAGTATTTT
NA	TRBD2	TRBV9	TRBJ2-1	CASSVELWGGADNEQFF	TGTGCCAGCAGCGTAGAATTGTGGGGAGGGGCTGATAATGAGCAGTTCTTC
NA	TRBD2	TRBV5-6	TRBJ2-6	CASSLTQRGISGANVLTF	TGTGCCAGCAGCTTAACACAGCGGGGTATCTCTGGGGCCAACGTCCTGACTTTC
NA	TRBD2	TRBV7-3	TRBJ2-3	CASPSGTSGRNGTDTQYF	TGTGCCAGCCCCAGCGGGACTAGCGGGAGAAATGGCACAGATACGCAGTATTTT
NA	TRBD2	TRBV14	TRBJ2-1	CASSHLFASGRPPSYNEQFF	TGTGCCAGCAGCCACCTATTTGCTAGCGGGAGGCCCCCCTCCTACAATGAGCAGTTCTTC
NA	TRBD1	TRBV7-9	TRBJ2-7	CASSSRDRAYEQYF	TGTGCCAGCAGCTCAAGGGACAGAGCCTACGAGCAGTACTTC
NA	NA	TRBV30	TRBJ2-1	CAWISGVSYNEQFF	TGTGCCTGGATATCCGGGGTCTCCTACAATGAGCAGTTCTTC
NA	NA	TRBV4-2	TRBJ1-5	CASSHDTGINQPQHF	TGTGCCAGCAGCCACGACACAGGGATCAATCAGCCCCAGCATTTT
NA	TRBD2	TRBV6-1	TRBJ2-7	CASSEAILAGAYEQYF	TGTGCCAGCAGTGAAGCGATACTAGCGGGGGCGTACGAGCAGTACTTC
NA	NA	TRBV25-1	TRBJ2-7	CASSDNNNEQYF	TGTGCCAGCAGTGACAATAACAACGAGCAGTACTTC
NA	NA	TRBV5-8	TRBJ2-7	CASSLGQPHEQYF	TGTGCCAGCAGCTTGGGACAACCCCACGAGCAGTACTTC
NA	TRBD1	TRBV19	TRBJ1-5	CASSIPTGARGQPQHF	TGTGCCAGTAGTATACCGACAGGGGCCAGAGGTCAGCCCCAGCATTTT
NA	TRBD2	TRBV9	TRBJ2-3	CASSVSGRGTDTQYF	TGTGCCAGCAGCGTAAGCGGGAGGGGGACAGATACGCAGTATTTT
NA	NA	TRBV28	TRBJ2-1	CASSLFAVPGNEQFF	TGTGCCAGCAGTTTATTCGCGGTCCCCGGTAATGAGCAGTTCTTC
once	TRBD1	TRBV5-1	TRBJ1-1	CASSLKGQGVSAFF	TGCGCCAGCAGCTTAAAGGGACAGGGTGTTAGTGCTTTCTTT